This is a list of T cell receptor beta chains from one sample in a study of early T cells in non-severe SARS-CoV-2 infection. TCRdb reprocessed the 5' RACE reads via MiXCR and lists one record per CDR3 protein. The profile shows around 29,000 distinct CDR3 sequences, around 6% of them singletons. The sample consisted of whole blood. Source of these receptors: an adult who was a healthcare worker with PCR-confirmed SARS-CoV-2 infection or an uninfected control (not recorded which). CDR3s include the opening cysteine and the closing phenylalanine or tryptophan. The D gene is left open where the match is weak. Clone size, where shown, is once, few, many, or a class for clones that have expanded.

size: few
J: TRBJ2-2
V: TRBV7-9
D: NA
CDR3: CASSLVERVPGELFF
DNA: TGTGCCAGCAGCCTGGTGGAGAGGGTTCCCGGGGAGCTGTTTTTT

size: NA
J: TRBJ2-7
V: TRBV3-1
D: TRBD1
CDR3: CASSQDWTGDYEQYF
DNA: TGTGCCAGCAGCCAAGATTGGACAGGGGACTACGAGCAGTACTTC

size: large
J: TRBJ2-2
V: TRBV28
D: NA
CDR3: CASSSRGSGELFF
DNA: TGTGCCAGCAGTTCAAGAGGGTCCGGGGAGCTGTTTTTT

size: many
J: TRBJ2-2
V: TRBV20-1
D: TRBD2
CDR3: CSAHAGGAVGELFF
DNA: TGCAGTGCCCATGCCGGGGGGGCCGTCGGGGAGCTGTTTTTT

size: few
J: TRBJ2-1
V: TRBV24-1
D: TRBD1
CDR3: CATSADPSAGGFNSYNEQFF
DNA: TGTGCCACCAGTGCCGACCCTTCGGCAGGGGGCTTTAACTCCTACAATGAGCAGTTCTTC

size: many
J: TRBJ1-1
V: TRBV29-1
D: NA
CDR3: CSGCWNTEAFF
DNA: TGCAGCGGGTGTTGGAACACTGAAGCTTTCTTT

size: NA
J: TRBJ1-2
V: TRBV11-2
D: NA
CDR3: CASSPSSDLNYGYTF
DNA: TGTGCCAGCAGCCCATCCAGCGATTTAAACTATGGCTACACCTTC

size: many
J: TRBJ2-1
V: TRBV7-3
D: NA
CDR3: CASSLRQGGYNEQFF
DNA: TGTGCCAGCAGCTTAAGGCAGGGGGGATACAATGAGCAGTTCTTC

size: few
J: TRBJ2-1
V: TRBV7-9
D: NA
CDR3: CASSLVSSYNEQFF
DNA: TGTGCCAGCAGCTTAGTATCCAGCTACAATGAGCAGTTCTTC

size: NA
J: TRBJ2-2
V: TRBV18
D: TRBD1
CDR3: CASSRDRVPNTGELFF
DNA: TGTGCCAGCTCACGAGACAGGGTCCCGAACACCGGGGAGCTGTTTTTT

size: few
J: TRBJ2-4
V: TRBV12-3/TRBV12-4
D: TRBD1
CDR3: CASTAGQGKAKNIQYF
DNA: TGTGCCAGCACCGCCGGACAGGGGAAAGCCAAAAACATTCAGTACTTC

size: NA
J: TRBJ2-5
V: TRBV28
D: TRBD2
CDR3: CASSFGGQETQYF
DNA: TGTGCCAGCAGTTTCGGGGGGCAAGAGACCCAGTACTTC

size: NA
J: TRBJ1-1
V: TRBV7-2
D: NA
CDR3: CASSFPGEGWTEAFF
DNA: TGTGCCAGCAGCTTCCCGGGGGAGGGGTGGACTGAAGCTTTCTTT

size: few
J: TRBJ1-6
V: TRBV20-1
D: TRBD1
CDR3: CSAEREGASYSPLHF
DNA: TGCAGTGCGGAGAGGGAGGGGGCATCTTATTCACCCCTCCACTTT

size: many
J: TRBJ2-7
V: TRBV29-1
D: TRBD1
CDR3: CSVDPGTGYEQYF
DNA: TGCAGCGTTGACCCCGGGACAGGGTACGAGCAGTACTTC

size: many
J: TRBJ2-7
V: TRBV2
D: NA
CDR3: CASRVSSSTYEQYF
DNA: TGTGCCAGCCGGGTCAGTTCTTCAACCTACGAGCAGTACTTC

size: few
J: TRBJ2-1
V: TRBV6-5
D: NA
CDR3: CASSYIRGGNEQFF
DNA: TGTGCCAGCAGTTACATCAGGGGAGGCAATGAGCAGTTCTTC

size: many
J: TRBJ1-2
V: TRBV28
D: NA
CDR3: CATHKAYGYTF
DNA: TGTGCCACCCATAAGGCGTATGGCTACACCTTC

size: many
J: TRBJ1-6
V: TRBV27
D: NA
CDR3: CASSFGLQSPLHF
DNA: TGTGCCAGCAGTTTCGGGTTGCAGTCACCCCTCCACTTT

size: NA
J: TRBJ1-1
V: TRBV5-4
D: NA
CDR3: CASTPSGTRFTEAFF
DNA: TGTGCCAGCACCCCTTCAGGGACCCGTTTTACTGAAGCTTTCTTT

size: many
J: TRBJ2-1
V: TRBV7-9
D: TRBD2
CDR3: CASSLGAGRAYNEQFF
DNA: TGTGCCAGCAGCTTAGGAGCGGGGCGGGCTTACAATGAGCAGTTCTTC

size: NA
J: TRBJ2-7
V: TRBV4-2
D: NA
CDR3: CASSQVGDLYEQYF
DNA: TGTGCCAGCAGCCAAGTGGGGGACTTGTACGAGCAGTACTTC

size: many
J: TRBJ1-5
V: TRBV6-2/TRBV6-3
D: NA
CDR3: CASRKSDRSNQPQHF
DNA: TGTGCCAGCAGAAAAAGCGACAGAAGCAATCAGCCCCAGCATTTT

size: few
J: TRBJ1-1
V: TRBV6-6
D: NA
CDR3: CASSSFSPNTEAFF
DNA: TGTGCCAGCAGTTCATTTTCACCGAACACTGAAGCTTTCTTT

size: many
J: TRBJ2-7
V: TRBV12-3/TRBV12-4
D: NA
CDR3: CASSWGIPYEQYF
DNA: TGTGCCAGCAGTTGGGGGATCCCCTACGAGCAGTACTTC

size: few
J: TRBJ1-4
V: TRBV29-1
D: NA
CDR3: CSVEAWTPGTNEKLFF
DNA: TGCAGCGTTGAAGCCTGGACGCCTGGAACTAATGAAAAACTGTTTTTT

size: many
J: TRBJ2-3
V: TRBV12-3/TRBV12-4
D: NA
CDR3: CASTLEGDTQYF
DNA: TGTGCCAGCACCTTGGAGGGAGATACGCAGTATTTT

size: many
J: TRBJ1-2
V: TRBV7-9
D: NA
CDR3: CASSLGSQRGNYGYTF
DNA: TGTGCCAGCAGCTTAGGGTCCCAGAGGGGCAACTATGGCTACACCTTC

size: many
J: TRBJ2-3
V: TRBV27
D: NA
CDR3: CASSHDRITDTQYF
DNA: TGTGCCAGCAGTCACGACAGAATCACAGATACGCAGTATTTT

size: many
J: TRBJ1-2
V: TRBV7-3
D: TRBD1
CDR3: CASSPRTGGLAYGYTF
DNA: TGTGCCAGCAGTCCACGGACAGGGGGCCTAGCTTATGGCTACACCTTC

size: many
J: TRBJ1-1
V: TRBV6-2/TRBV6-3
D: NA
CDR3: CASSYLPMNTEAFF
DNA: TGTGCCAGCAGTTACCTTCCTATGAACACTGAAGCTTTCTTT

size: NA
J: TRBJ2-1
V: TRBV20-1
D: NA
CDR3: CSASYCNEQFF
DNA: TGCAGTGCTAGTTACTGCAATGAGCAGTTCTTC

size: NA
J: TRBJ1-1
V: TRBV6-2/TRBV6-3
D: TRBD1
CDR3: CASSYITGVRDTEAFF
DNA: TGTGCCAGCAGTTATATTACAGGGGTTCGGGACACTGAAGCTTTCTTT